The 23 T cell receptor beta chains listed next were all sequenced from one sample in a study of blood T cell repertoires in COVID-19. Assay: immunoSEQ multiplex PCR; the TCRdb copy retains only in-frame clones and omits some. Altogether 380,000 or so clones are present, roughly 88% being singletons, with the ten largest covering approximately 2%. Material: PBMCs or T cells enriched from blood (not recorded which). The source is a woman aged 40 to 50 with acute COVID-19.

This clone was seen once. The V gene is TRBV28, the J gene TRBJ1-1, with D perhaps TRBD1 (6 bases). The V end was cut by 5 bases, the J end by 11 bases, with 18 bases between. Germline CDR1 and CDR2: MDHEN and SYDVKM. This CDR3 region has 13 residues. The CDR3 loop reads CASSLVKTGSAFF. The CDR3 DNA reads TGTGCCAGCAGTCTCGTGAAAACAGGGTCGGCTTTCTTT.

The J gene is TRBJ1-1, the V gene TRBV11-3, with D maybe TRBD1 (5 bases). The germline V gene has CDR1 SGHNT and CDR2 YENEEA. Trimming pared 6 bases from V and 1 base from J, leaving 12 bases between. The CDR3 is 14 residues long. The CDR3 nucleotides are TGTGCCAGCAGGGGAACCGGACAGAACACTGAAGCTTTCTTT. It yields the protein CASRGTGQNTEAFF.

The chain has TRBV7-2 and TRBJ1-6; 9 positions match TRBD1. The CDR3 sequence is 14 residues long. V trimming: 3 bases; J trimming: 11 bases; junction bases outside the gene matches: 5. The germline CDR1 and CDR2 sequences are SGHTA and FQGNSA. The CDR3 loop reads CASSFLGQGPPLHF. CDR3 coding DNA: TGTGCCAGCAGCTTCCTGGGACAGGGCCCACCCCTCCACTTT.

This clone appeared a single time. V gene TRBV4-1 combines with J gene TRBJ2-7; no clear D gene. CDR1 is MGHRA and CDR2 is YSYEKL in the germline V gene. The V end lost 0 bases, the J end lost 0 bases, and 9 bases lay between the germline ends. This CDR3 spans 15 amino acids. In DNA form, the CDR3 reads TGCGCCAGCAGCCAAGAGGGCTCCGTCTCCTACGAGCAGTACTTC. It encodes CASSQEGSVSYEQYF.

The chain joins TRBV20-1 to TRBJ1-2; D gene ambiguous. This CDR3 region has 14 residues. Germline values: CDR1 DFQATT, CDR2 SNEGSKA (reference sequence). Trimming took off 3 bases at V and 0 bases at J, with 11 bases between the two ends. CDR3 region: CSASAEVSNYGYTF. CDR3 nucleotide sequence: TGCAGTGCTAGTGCGGAGGTTTCTAACTATGGCTACACCTTC.

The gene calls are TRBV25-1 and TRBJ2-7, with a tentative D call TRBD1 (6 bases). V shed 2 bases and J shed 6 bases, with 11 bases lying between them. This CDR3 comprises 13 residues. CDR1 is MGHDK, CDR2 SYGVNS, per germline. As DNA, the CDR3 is TGTGCCAGCAGTGAACCTCAGGGGCGCGAGCAGTACTTC. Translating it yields CASSEPQGREQYF.

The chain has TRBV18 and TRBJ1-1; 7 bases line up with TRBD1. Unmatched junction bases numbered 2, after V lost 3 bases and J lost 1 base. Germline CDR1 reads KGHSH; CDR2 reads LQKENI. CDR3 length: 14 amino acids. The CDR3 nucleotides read TGTGCCAGCTCACCGGGACAGCCGAACACTGAAGCTTTCTTT. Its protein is CASSPGQPNTEAFF.

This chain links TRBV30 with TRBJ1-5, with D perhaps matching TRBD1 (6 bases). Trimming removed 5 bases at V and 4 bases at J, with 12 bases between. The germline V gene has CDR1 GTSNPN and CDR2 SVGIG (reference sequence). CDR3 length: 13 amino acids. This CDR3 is CAWEVGGNQPQHF. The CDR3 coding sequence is TGTGCCTGGGAGGTAGGGGGAAATCAGCCCCAGCATTTT.

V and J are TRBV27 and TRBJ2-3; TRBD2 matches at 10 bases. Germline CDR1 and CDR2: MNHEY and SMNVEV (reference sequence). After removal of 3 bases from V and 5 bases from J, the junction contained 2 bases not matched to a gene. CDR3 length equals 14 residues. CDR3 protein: CASSFKRGGDTQYF. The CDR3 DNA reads TGTGCCAGCAGTTTTAAGCGGGGGGGAGATACGCAGTATTTT.

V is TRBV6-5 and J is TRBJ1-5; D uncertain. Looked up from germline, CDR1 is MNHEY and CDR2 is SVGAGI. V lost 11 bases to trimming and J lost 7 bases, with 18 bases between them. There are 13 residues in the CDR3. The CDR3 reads CASREPGNQPQHF. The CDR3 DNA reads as TGTGCCTCCCGGGAGCCGGGGAACCAGCCCCAGCATTTT.

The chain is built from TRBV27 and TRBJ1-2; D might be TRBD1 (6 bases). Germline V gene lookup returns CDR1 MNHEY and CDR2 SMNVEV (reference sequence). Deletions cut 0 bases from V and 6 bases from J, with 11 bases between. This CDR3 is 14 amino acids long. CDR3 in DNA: TGTGCCAGCAGTTTATCGGGGGGGGCAAATGGCTACACCTTC. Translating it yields CASSLSGGANGYTF.

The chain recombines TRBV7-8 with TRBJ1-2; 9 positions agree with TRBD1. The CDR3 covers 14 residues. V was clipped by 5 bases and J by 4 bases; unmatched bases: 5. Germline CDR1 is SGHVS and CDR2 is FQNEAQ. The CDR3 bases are TGTGCCAGCAGCCCGGACAGGGGTGGCTATGGCTACACCTTC. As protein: CASSPDRGGYGYTF.

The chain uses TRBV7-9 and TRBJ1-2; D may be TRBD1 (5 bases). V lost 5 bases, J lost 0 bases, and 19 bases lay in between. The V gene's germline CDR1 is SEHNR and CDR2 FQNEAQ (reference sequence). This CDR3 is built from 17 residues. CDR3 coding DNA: TGTGCCAGCAGCCAGACCATGCAGACAGACACTAACTATGGCTACACCTTC. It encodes CASSQTMQTDTNYGYTF.

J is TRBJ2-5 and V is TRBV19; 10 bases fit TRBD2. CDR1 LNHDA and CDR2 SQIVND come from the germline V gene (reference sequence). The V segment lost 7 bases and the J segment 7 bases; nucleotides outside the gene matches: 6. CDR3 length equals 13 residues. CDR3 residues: CASNPSGGGTQYF. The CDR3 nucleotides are TGTGCCAGTAACCCTAGCGGGGGAGGGACCCAGTACTTC.

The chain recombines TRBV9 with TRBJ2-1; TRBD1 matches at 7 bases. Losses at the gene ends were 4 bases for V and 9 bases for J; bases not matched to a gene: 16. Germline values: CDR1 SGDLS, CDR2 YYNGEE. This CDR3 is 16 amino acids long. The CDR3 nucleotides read TGTGCCAGCAGCTTCCTACAGGGGAGTCGGGTTTTTGAGCAGTTCTTC. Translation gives CASSFLQGSRVFEQFF.

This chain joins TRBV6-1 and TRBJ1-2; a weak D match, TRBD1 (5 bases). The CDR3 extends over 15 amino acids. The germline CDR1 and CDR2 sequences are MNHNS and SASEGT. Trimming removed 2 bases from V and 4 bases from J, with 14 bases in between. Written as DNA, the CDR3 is TGTGCCAGCAGTGAACCGGGGGATTATTCCTATGGCTACACCTTC. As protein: CASSEPGDYSYGYTF.

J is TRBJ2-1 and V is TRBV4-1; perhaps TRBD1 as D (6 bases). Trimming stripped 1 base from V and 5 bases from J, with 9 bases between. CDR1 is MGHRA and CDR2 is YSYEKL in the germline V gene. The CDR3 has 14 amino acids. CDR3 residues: CASSQGTENNEQFF. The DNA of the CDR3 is TGCGCCAGCAGCCAAGGGACAGAAAACAATGAGCAGTTCTTC.

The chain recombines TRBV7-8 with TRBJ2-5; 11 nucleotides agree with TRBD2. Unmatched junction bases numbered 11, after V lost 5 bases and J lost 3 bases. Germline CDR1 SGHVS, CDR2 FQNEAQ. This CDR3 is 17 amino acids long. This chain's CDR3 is CASSHDLLSGGEETQYF. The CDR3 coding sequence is TGTGCCAGCAGCCACGACTTGCTTAGCGGGGGGGAAGAGACCCAGTACTTC.

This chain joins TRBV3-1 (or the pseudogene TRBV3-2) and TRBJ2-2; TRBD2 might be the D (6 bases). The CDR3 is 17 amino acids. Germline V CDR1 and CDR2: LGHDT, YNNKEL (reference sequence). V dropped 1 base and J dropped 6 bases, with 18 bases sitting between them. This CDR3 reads CASSQGWRTGVPGELFF. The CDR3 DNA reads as TGTGCCAGCAGCCAAGGCTGGAGGACGGGGGTCCCCGGGGAGCTGTTTTTT.

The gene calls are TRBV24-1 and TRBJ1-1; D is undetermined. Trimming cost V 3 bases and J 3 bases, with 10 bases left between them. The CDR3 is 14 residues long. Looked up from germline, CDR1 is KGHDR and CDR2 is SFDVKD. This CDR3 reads CATSDSKTHTEAFF. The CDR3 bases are TGTGCCACCAGTGATAGTAAAACTCACACTGAAGCTTTCTTT.

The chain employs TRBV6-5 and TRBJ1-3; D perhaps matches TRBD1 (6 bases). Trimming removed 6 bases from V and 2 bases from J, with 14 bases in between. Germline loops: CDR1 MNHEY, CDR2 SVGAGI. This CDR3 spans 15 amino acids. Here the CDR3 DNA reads TGTGCCAGCAGGGGATTACAGGGTACTGGAAACACCATATATTTT. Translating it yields CASRGLQGTGNTIYF.

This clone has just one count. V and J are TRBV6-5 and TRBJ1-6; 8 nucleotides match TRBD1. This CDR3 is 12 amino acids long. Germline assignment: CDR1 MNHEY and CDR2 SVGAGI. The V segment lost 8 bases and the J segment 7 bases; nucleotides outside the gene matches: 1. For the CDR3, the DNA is TGTGCCAGCGGACAGGGAAATTCACCCCTCCACTTT. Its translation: CASGQGNSPLHF.

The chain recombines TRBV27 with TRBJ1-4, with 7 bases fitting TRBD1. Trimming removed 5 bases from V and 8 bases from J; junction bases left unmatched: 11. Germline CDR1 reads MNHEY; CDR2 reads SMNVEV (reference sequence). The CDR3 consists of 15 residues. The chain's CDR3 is CASSLTGTVREKLFF. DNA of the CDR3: TGTGCCAGCAGTCTGACAGGGACCGTCAGGGAAAAACTGTTTTTT.